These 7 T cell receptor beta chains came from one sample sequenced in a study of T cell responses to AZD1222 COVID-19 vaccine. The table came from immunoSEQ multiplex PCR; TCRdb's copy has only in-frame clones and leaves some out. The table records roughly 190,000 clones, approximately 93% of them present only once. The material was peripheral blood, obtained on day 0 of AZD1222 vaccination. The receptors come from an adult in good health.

This chain's CDR3 is CASSLAGAHTGELFF. DNA of the CDR3: TGTGCCAGCAGCTTAGCCGGGGCTCACACCGGGGAGCTGTTTTTT. This chain links TRBV11-2 with TRBJ2-2; perhaps D is TRBD1 or TRBD2 (5 bases each). Germline V gene sequence: CDR1 SGHAT, CDR2 FQNNGV. This CDR3 is 15 amino acids long. Deletions cut 1 base from V and 3 bases from J, with 9 bases between.

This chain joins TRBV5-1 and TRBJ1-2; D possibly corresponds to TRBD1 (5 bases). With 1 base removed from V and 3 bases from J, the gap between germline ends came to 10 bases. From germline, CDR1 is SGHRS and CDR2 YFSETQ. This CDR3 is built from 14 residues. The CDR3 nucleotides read TGCGCCAGCAGCTTGTGGTCGGGGGACTATGGCTACACCTTC. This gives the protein CASSLWSGDYGYTF.

CDR3 region: CASSLDGVVGAEAFF. The DNA for the CDR3 is TGCGCCAGCAGCTTGGATGGGGTGGTAGGCGCTGAAGCTTTCTTT. V is TRBV5-1 and J is TRBJ1-1; D not resolved. The V gene lost 0 bases and the J gene lost 6 bases, with 15 bases spanning the gap. This CDR3 contains 15 residues. CDR1 and CDR2 from the germline V gene are SGHRS and YFSETQ.

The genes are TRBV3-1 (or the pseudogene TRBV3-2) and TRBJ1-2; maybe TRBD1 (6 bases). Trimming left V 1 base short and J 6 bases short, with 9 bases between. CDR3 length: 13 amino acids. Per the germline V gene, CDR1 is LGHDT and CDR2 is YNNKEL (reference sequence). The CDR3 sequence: CASSQGRGDGYTF. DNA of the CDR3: TGTGCCAGCAGCCAAGGAAGGGGGGATGGCTACACCTTC.

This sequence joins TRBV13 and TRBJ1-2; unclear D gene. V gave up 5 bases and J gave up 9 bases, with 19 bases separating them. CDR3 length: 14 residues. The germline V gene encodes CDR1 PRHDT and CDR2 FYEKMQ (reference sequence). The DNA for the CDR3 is TGTGCCAGCAGCAAAAGGCGAGGAACGGGTCGCTACACCTTC. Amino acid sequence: CASSKRRGTGRYTF.

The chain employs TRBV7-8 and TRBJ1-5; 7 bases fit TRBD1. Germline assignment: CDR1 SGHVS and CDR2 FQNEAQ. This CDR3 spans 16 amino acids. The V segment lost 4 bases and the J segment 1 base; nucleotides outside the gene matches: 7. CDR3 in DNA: TGTGCCAGCAGCTCTAGGGGGCTAAGAAGCAATCAGCCCCAGCATTTT. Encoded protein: CASSSRGLRSNQPQHF.

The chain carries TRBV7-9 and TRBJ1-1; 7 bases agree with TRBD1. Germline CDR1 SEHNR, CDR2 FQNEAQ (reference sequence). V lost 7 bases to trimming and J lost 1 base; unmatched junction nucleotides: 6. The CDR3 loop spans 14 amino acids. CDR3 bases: TGTGCCAGCATCCAGGGGACAGAGAACACTGAAGCTTTCTTT. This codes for CASIQGTENTEAFF. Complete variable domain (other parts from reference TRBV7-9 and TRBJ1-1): DTGVSQNPRHKITKRGQNVTFRCDPISEHNRLYWYRQTLGQGPEFLTYFQNEAQLEKSRLLSDRFSAERPKGSFSTLEIQRTEQGDSAMYLCASIQGTENTEAFFGQGTRLTVV.